This T cell receptor (beta chain) was retrieved from a study of shared clonotypes between healthy human individuals. Study background: Donors consisted of a couple of women and a few men between 18 and 49.

All donors qualified as healthy HIV-negative adults and had experienced no recent acute infections or vaccinations. Produced via immunoSEQ multiplex PCR; TCRdb's table is partial and in-frame only. The sample yields a few million clones, roughly 92% seen once. This CDR3 contains 16 residues. J lost 7 bases, V lost 10 bases, and 16 bases had no gene match. Germline V gives CDR1 MDHEN, CDR2 SYDVKM. Sequenced: naive CD4+ T cells sorted from blood. As for subset: CD45RA+ positively selected. The V and J genes are TRBV28 and TRBJ1-5; 10 bases are a match to TRBD1. The receptor was derived from a man aged 18-30 years in good health. The CDR3 region has the DNA TGTGCCACCCTACCATCCGGGACAGGGGATTTGCAGCCCCAGCATTTT. It translates to CATLPSGTGDLQPQHF. The full variable domain, completed using reference TRBV28 and TRBJ1-5, is DVKVTQSSRYLVKRTGEKVFLECVQDMDHENMFWYRQDPGLGLRLIYFSYDVKMKEKGDIPEGYSVSREKKERFSLILESASTNQTSMYLCATLPSGTGDLQPQHFGDGTRLSIL.